These 11 T cell receptor beta chains were all obtained from the same sample, sequenced in a study of immune evolution from preneoplasia to lung adenocarcinoma. Sequenced by immunoSEQ multiplex PCR; TCRdb stores in-frame clones only, minus some. The top ten clones hold 7.6% of a sample with about 4,600 clones, over 65% of them seen once. Sequences were obtained from FFPE adjacent normal lung tissue. These receptor sequences come from a person aged 60 to 85 with lung adenocarcinoma.

J is TRBJ2-7 and V is TRBV7-2; D is unclear. V lost 0 bases and J 3 bases, leaving 15 bases between the germline ends. This CDR3 spans 16 amino acids. Germline assignment: CDR1 SGHTA and CDR2 FQGNSA. CDR3 sequence (DNA): TGTGCCAGCAGCTTAGCGCATTTAGGGTATCACTACGAGCAGTACTTC. The encoded protein is CASSLAHLGYHYEQYF.

The chain joins TRBV27 to TRBJ1-1; no firm D call. The CDR3 is 16 amino acids. V was pared by 0 bases and J by 2 bases, with 13 bases between. Per germline, CDR1 MNHEY and CDR2 SMNVEV (reference sequence). DNA for the CDR3: TGTGCCAGCAGTTTATCCAATTCTGGATTAAACACTGAAGCTTTCTTT. This gives the protein CASSLSNSGLNTEAFF.

This chain connects TRBV5-1 to TRBJ1-5, with TRBD1 as a possible D gene (5 bases). Germline lookup yields CDR1 SGHRS and CDR2 YFSETQ. The CDR3 runs to 15 residues. The V end lost 0 bases, the J end lost 1 base, and 8 bases lay between the germline ends. The CDR3 region is CASSLVPGSNQPQHF. The CDR3 coding sequence is TGCGCCAGCAGCTTGGTACCAGGGAGCAATCAGCCCCAGCATTTT.

As regards this clone: This specimen includes other DNA sequences encoding the same CDR3. The chain employs TRBV7-8 and TRBJ2-7; D remains ambiguous. The CDR3 sequence is 13 residues long. V lost 1 base, J lost 2 bases, and 6 bases lay in between. CDR1 and CDR2 (germline): SGHVS, FQNEAQ. As DNA, the CDR3 is TGTGCCAGCAGCTTAGGGGAAACCTACGAGCAGTACTTC. Translating it yields CASSLGETYEQYF.

This clone was counted a single time. This chain connects TRBV29-1 to TRBJ2-1; D may correspond to TRBD1 or TRBD2 (5 bases each). The CDR3 has 13 amino acids. Trimming shortened V by 8 bases and J by 0 bases, and 11 bases separated the two germline ends. Germline loops: CDR1 SQVTM, CDR2 ANQGSEA. The CDR3 protein is CSIRDASYNEQFF. CDR3 coding DNA: TGCAGCATCCGGGACGCCTCCTACAATGAGCAGTTCTTC.

This chain connects TRBV30 to TRBJ2-7; D gene uncertain. The CDR3 length is 12 residues. Trimming cost V 5 bases and J 0 bases, with 8 bases left between them. Germline CDR1 GTSNPN, CDR2 SVGIG (reference sequence). The CDR3 coding sequence is TGTGCCTGGGCCTCGAGCTCCTACGAGCAGTACTTC. Translation gives CAWASSSYEQYF.

This clone was observed a single time. The rearrangement links TRBV6-1 to TRBJ2-2; 7 positions agree with TRBD1. V shed 5 bases, J shed 4 bases, and the junction held 7 bases outside the gene matches. Germline V gives CDR1 MNHNS, CDR2 SASEGT. The CDR3 has 15 amino acids. The CDR3 reads CASSLDRARTGELFF. In DNA, the CDR3 is TGTGCCAGCAGTCTAGACAGGGCGCGCACCGGGGAGCTGTTTTTT.

This rearrangement joins TRBV7-2 to TRBJ2-5, with 7 bases fitting TRBD2. Trimming cost V 0 bases and J 4 bases; bases outside gene matches: 5. The CDR3 has 15 amino acids. Germline CDR1 and CDR2: SGHTA and FQGNSA. CDR3 nucleotide sequence: TGTGCCAGCAGCTTAGCCCCTACTAGCGTAGAGACCCAGTACTTC. As protein: CASSLAPTSVETQYF. The whole variable domain, remainder taken from reference TRBV7-2 and TRBJ2-5, is GAGVSQSPSNKVTEKGKDVELRCDPISGHTALYWYRQSLGQGLEFLIYFQGNSAPDKSGLPSDRFSAERTGGSVSTLTIQRTQQEDSAVYLCASSLAPTSVETQYFGPGTRLLVL.

The CDR3 sequence: CASRPTSGIGTGELFF. The CDR3 DNA follows: TGTGCCAGTAGGCCGACTAGCGGGATAGGCACCGGGGAGCTGTTTTTT. The chain is built from TRBV19 and TRBJ2-2; 11 nucleotides match TRBD2. J gave up 4 bases and V 6 bases, and 7 bases lay outside the gene matches. Germline assignment: CDR1 LNHDA and CDR2 SQIVND (reference sequence). The CDR3 extends over 16 amino acids.

This chain joins TRBV28 and TRBJ2-2; 10 bases are shared with TRBD2. J lost 6 bases, V lost 3 bases, and 7 bases had no gene match. This CDR3 comprises 16 residues. Germline CDR1 is MDHEN and CDR2 is SYDVKM. Here the CDR3 reads CASSFASGRVSGELFF. As DNA, the CDR3 is TGTGCCAGCAGTTTCGCCAGCGGGAGGGTCTCCGGGGAGCTGTTTTTT.

The J gene is TRBJ1-5, the V gene TRBV15, with D uncertain. This CDR3 spans 12 amino acids. CDR1 and CDR2 from the germline V gene are LNHNV and YYDKDF (reference sequence). Trimming shortened V by 4 bases and J by 4 bases, and 5 bases separated the two germline ends. The CDR3 here is CATSKENQPQHF. CDR3 nucleotides: TGTGCCACCAGCAAGGAGAATCAGCCCCAGCATTTT. The full variable domain, in which reference TRBV15 and TRBJ1-5 provide the parts outside the CDR3, is DAMVIQNPRYQVTQFGKPVTLSCSQTLNHNVMYWYQQKSSQAPKLLFHYYDKDFNNEADTPDNFQSRRPNTSFCFLDIRSPGLGDTAMYLCATSKENQPQHFGDGTRLSIL.